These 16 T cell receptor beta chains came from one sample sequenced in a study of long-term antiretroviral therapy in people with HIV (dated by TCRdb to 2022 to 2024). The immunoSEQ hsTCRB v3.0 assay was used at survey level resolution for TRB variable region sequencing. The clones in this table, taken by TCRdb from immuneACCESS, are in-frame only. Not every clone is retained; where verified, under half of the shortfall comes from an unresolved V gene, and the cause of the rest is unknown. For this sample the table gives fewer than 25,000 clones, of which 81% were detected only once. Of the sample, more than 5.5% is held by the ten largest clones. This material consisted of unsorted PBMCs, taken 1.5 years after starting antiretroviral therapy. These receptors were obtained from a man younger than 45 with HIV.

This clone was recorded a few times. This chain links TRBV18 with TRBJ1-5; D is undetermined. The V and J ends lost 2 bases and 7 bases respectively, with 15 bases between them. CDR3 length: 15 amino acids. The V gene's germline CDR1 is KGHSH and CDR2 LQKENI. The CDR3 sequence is CASSPGRADIQPQHF. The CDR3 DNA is TGTGCCAGCTCACCAGGTAGGGCCGATATACAGCCCCAGCATTTT.

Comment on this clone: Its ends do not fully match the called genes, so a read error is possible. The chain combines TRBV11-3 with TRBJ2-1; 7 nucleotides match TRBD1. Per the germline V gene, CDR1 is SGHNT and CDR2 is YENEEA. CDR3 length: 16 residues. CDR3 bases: TGTGCCAGCAGCTTAGAGACAGGGCCCTCCGGGAATGAACAGTTCTTC. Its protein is CASSLETGPSGNEQFF.

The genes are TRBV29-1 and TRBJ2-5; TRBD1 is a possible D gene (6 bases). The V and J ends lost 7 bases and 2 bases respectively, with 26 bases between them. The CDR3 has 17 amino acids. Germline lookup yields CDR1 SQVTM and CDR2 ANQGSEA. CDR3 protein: CSAVAPPSRGPQETQYF. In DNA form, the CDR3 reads TGCAGCGCTGTTGCCCCTCCTTCCAGGGGTCCACAAGAGACCCAGTACTTC.

The CDR3 nucleotides are TGTGCCAGCAGCTCCGACTACAGGGATTTTTATGGCTACACCTTC. Amino acid sequence: CASSSDYRDFYGYTF. The chain combines TRBV7-9 with TRBJ1-2; possible D gene TRBD1, 6 bases. The CDR3 length is 15 residues. Trimming stripped 4 bases from V and 5 bases from J, with 17 bases between. Germline assignment: CDR1 SEHNR and CDR2 FQNEAQ (reference sequence).

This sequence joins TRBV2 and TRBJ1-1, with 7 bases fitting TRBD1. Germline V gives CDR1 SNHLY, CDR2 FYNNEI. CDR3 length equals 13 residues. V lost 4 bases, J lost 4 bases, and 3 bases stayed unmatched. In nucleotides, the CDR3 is TGTGCCAGCAGTGGTAACAGGGGCACTGAAGCTTTCTTT. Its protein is CASSGNRGTEAFF.

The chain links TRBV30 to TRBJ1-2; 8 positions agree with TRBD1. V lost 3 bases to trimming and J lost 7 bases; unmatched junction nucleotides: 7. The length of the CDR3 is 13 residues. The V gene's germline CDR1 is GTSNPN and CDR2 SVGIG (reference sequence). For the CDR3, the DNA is TGTGCCTGGAGAGACAGGGGATCAGGTGGCTACACCTTC. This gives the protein CAWRDRGSGGYTF.

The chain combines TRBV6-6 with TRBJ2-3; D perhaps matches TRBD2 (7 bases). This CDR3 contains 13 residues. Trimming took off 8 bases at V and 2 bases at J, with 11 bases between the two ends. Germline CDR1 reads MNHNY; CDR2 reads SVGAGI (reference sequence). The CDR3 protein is CASWGGFTDTQYF. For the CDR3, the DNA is TGTGCCAGCTGGGGGGGCTTCACAGATACGCAGTATTTT.

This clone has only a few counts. CDR3 sequence: CASSFWGRTGGNSGNTIYF. The CDR3 DNA reads TGTGCCAGCAGTTTTTGGGGTCGGACAGGGGGAAACTCTGGAAACACCATATATTTT. V is TRBV28 and J is TRBJ1-3, with 10 positions matching TRBD1. J lost 0 bases, V lost 3 bases, and 11 bases had no gene match. The length of the CDR3 is 19 residues. Looked up from germline, CDR1 is MDHEN and CDR2 is SYDVKM.

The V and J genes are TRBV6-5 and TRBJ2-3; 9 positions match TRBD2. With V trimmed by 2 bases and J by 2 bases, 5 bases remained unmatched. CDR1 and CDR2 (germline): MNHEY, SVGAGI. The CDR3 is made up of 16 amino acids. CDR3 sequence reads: CASSYGAGGSTDTQYF. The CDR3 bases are TGTGCCAGCAGTTACGGGGCGGGGGGGTCCACAGATACGCAGTATTTT.

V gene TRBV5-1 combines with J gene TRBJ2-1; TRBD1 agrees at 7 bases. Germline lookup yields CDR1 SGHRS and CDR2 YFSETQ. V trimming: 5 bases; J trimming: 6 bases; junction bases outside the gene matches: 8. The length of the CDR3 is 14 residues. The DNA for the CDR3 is TGCGCCAGCAGGGGGACAGTGGGCCCCAATGAGCAGTTCTTC. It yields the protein CASRGTVGPNEQFF. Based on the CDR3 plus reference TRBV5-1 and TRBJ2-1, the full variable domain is KAGVTQTPRYLIKTRGQQVTLSCSPISGHRSVSWYQQTPGQGLQFLFEYFSETQRNKGNFPGRFSGRQFSNSRSEMNVSTLELGDSALYLCASRGTVGPNEQFFGPGTRLTVL.

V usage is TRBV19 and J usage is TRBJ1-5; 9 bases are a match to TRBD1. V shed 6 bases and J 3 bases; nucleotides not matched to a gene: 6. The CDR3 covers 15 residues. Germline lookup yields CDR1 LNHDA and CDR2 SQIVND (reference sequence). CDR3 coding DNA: TGTGCCAGTAGAGCGACAGGGGGGCTCAATCAGCCCCAGCATTTT. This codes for CASRATGGLNQPQHF.

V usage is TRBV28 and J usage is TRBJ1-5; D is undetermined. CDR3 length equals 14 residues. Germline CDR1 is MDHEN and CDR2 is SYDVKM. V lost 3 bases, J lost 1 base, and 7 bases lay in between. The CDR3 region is CASSLSQSNQPQHF. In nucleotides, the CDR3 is TGTGCCAGCAGTTTGTCACAGAGCAATCAGCCCCAGCATTTT.

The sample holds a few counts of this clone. CDR3 nucleotide sequence: TGTGCCAGCAGTTTAATCGGGGGGCACGAGCAGTACTTC. This gives the protein CASSLIGGHEQYF. This sequence joins TRBV28 and TRBJ2-7, with D possibly matching TRBD2 (7 bases). CDR3 length: 13 amino acids. V lost 2 bases, J lost 5 bases, and 10 bases lay in between. Germline V lookup: CDR1 MDHEN, CDR2 SYDVKM.

The CDR3 DNA sequence: TGTGCCAGCATCGGGGGGGCTACAGATACGCAGTATTTT. Translating gives CASIGGATDTQYF. The chain uses TRBV6-5 and TRBJ2-3, with 8 bases aligning to TRBD2. The CDR3 sequence is 13 residues long. V lost 7 bases to trimming and J lost 3 bases; unmatched junction nucleotides: 3. Germline V lookup: CDR1 MNHEY, CDR2 SVGAGI.

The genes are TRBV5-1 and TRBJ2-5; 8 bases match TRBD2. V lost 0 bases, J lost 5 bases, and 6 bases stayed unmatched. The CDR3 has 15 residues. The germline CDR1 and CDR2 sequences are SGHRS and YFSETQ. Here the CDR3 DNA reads TGCGCCAGCAGCTTGGCGCTAGCGGGTGGGGAGACCCAGTACTTC. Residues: CASSLALAGGETQYF.

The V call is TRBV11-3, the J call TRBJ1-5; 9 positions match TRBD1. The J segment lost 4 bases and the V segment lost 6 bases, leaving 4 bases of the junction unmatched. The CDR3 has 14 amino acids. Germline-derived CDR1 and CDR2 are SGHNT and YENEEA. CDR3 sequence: CASSLDRGNQPQHF. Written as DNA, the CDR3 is TGTGCCAGCAGTTTGGACAGGGGAAATCAGCCCCAGCATTTT.